This T cell receptor (beta chain) was sequenced during a study of blood T cell repertoires in COVID-19. Losses at the gene ends were 1 base for V and 4 bases for J; bases not matched to a gene: 4. The CDR3 spans 16 residues. Germline CDR1 reads MGHRA; CDR2 reads YSYEKL. This clone is a singleton in its sample. Libraries were prepared by immunoSEQ multiplex PCR; TCRdb keeps only in-frame clonotypes and omits some of them. The sample includes roughly 250,000 clones, 82% of them seen just once. The chain recombines TRBV4-1 with TRBJ2-3; 11 positions match TRBD2. Sequencing input: peripheral blood. The origin of this receptor is a woman older than 75 with active or convalescent COVID-19. CDR3 DNA sequence: TGCGCCAGCAGCCAAGTGACTAGCGGGACAGCAGATACGCAGTATTTT. Protein product: CASSQVTSGTADTQYF.